Following are 16 T cell receptor beta chains from one sample sequenced in a study of shared clonotypes between healthy human individuals. Only in-frame clones appear in the TCRdb table, and some are missing; sequencing was by immunoSEQ multiplex PCR. The sample yields fewer than 600,000 clones, roughly 77% seen once. Sequences were obtained from PBMCs. The receptors were sampled from a woman aged 40 to 55 in good health. Some clones in this sample may be carry-over from other donors' samples.

This chain uses TRBV11-2 with TRBJ2-7; no clear D. V lost 3 bases and J 3 bases, leaving 15 bases between the germline ends. CDR3 length: 15 amino acids. Germline CDR1 is SGHAT and CDR2 is FQNNGV. The CDR3, as DNA: TGTGCCAGCAGCTTTTCGGCAAGTGGTTTCTACGAGCAGTACTTC. This encodes CASSFSASGFYEQYF.

This chain joins TRBV28 and TRBJ1-3; weak D call: TRBD1 (6 bases). CDR3 length equals 13 residues. V lost 2 bases, J lost 13 bases, and 15 bases lay in between. Germline assignment: CDR1 MDHEN and CDR2 SYDVKM. The CDR3 nucleotides read TGTGCCAGCAGTTTACCTCCTGGGGGCCGGATATATTTT. As protein: CASSLPPGGRIYF.

V is TRBV7-8 and J is TRBJ2-3; unclear D gene. The CDR3 has 18 residues. Germline V CDR1 and CDR2: SGHVS, FQNEAQ. Trimming cost V 1 base and J 1 base, with 18 bases left between them. The CDR3 DNA sequence: TGTGCCAGCAGCTTAGGCCGGTCGATCCCTGCTGGCACAGATACGCAGTATTTT. This codes for CASSLGRSIPAGTDTQYF.

Many counts were recorded for this clone. CDR3: CASSPRANYGYTF. DNA of the CDR3: TGTGCCAGCAGCCCCAGGGCAAACTATGGCTACACCTTC. The chain combines TRBV5-5 with TRBJ1-2, with D possibly TRBD1 on 5 matching bases. The CDR3 has 13 amino acids. The germline V gene has CDR1 SGHKS and CDR2 YYEKEE (reference sequence). The ends were cut back, 4 bases at V and 2 bases at J, with 9 bases in the middle.

This rearrangement joins TRBV27 to TRBJ2-7; 9 nucleotides match TRBD1. V lost 6 bases, J lost 3 bases, and 3 bases stayed unmatched. The CDR3 extends over 13 amino acids. The germline V gene encodes CDR1 MNHEY and CDR2 SMNVEV (reference sequence). In DNA form, the CDR3 reads TGTGCCAGCAGATCGACAGGGGGCTACGAGCAGTACTTC. Translating gives CASRSTGGYEQYF.

V is TRBV4-2 and J is TRBJ2-5; no definite D call. Per the germline V gene, CDR1 is LGHNA and CDR2 is YNFKEQ. The CDR3 covers 16 residues. Trimming cost V 1 base and J 1 base, with 13 bases left between them. The CDR3 region has the DNA TGTGCCAGCAGCCAAGGGGTTAGGCAGTTCCAAGAGACCCAGTACTTC. Translated, it gives CASSQGVRQFQETQYF.

This clone was recorded a few times. The V call is TRBV25-1, the J call TRBJ2-1; D is ambiguous. The CDR3 totals 13 residues. The V gene lost 5 bases and the J gene lost 4 bases, with 9 bases spanning the gap. Germline V gives CDR1 MGHDK, CDR2 SYGVNS. The CDR3 loop reads CASSPLGYNEQFF. Here the CDR3 DNA reads TGTGCCAGCAGTCCCCTCGGGTACAATGAGCAGTTCTTC.

The V call is TRBV7-3, the J call TRBJ1-2; D is unresolved. V lost 1 base to trimming and J lost 6 bases, with 6 bases between them. CDR3 length: 12 amino acids. CDR1 SGHTA and CDR2 FQGTGA come from the germline V gene. CDR3 residues: CASSLNGDGYTF. Here the CDR3 DNA reads TGTGCCAGCAGCTTAAACGGAGATGGCTACACCTTC.

The chain employs TRBV6-1 and TRBJ1-3; no reliable D call. CDR1 and CDR2 from the germline V gene are MNHNS and SASEGT. V was pared by 3 bases and J by 0 bases, with 9 bases between. The CDR3 contains 15 residues. The CDR3 sequence: CASSDTRRSGNTIYF. The CDR3 nucleotides are TGTGCCAGCAGTGACACCAGACGCTCTGGAAACACCATATATTTT.

V is TRBV2 and J is TRBJ1-1; a possible D gene is TRBD1 (5 bases). The ends were cut back, 5 bases at V and 0 bases at J, with 10 bases in the middle. The CDR3 totals 14 residues. Germline V lookup: CDR1 SNHLY, CDR2 FYNNEI. The DNA for the CDR3 is TGTGCCAGCAGTCAGGGACGGATGAACACTGAAGCTTTCTTT. It encodes CASSQGRMNTEAFF.

The chain uses TRBV5-6 and TRBJ2-3; unclear D gene. V lost 0 bases, J lost 10 bases, and 15 bases lay in between. CDR1 is SGHDT, CDR2 YYEEEE, per germline. CDR3 length equals 14 residues. The CDR3 DNA reads as TGTGCCAGCAGCTTGGCCCCGCTAGGTTTCGCGCAGTATTTT. This codes for CASSLAPLGFAQYF.

The chain carries TRBV6-1 and TRBJ1-5, with 7 bases matching TRBD1. The V gene end was trimmed by 3 bases and the J gene end by 3 bases; junction bases not matched to a gene: 2. In germline, CDR1 is MNHNS, CDR2 SASEGT. CDR3 size: 14 residues. The CDR3 spells CASSETGYNQPQHF. In nucleotides, the CDR3 is TGTGCCAGCAGTGAGACAGGGTACAATCAGCCCCAGCATTTT.

This chain uses TRBV18 with TRBJ1-3; possible D gene TRBD1, 5 bases. Trimming shortened V by 3 bases and J by 2 bases, and 14 bases separated the two germline ends. CDR3 length: 16 amino acids. Looked up from germline, CDR1 is KGHSH and CDR2 is LQKENI. CDR3 coding DNA: TGTGCCAGCTCACCGGTACAGGTTGAGGCTGGAAACACCATATATTTT. As protein: CASSPVQVEAGNTIYF.

V usage is TRBV30 and J usage is TRBJ2-3; D is possibly TRBD1 or TRBD2 (6 bases each). There are 16 residues in the CDR3. The V gene's germline CDR1 is GTSNPN and CDR2 SVGIG (reference sequence). Trimming took 5 bases from V and 2 from J, leaving 20 bases between them. The CDR3 sequence is CAWARGQGKLTDTQYF. For the CDR3, the DNA is TGTGCCTGGGCCCGGGGGCAGGGGAAACTCACAGATACGCAGTATTTT.

V and J are TRBV19 and TRBJ1-1, with unresolved D. The V gene's germline CDR1 is LNHDA and CDR2 SQIVND (reference sequence). Trimming left V 6 bases short and J 0 bases short, with 11 bases between. The CDR3 spans 14 residues. The CDR3 DNA is TGTGCCAGTAGCACCTCAGTCATGAACACTGAAGCTTTCTTT. Translated: CASSTSVMNTEAFF. The complete variable domain, with remaining parts taken from reference TRBV19 and TRBJ1-1, reads DGGITQSPKYLFRKEGQNVTLSCEQNLNHDAMYWYRQDPGQGLRLIYYSQIVNDFQKGDIAEGYSVSREKKESFPLTVTSAQKNPTAFYLCASSTSVMNTEAFFGQGTRLTVV.

The V and J genes are TRBV7-6 and TRBJ2-5; 12 nucleotides agree with TRBD2. V lost 5 bases to trimming and J lost 7 bases; unmatched junction nucleotides: 5. The germline gives CDR1 SGHVS, CDR2 FNYEAQ. CDR3 size: 14 residues. The CDR3, as DNA: TGTGCCAGCAGCCCCCAGACTAGCGGGGGGACCCAGTACTTC. It encodes CASSPQTSGGTQYF. Using reference TRBV7-6 and TRBJ2-5 for the parts outside the CDR3, the full variable domain is GAGVSQSPRYKVTKRGQDVALRCDPISGHVSLYWYRQALGQGPEFLTYFNYEAQQDKSGLPNDRFSAERPEGSISTLTIQRTEQRDSAMYRCASSPQTSGGTQYFGPGTRLLVL.